This T cell receptor beta chain was sequenced during a study of patients and donors after allogeneic stem cell transplantation (dated by TCRdb to between 2020 and 2021). This clonotype was detected only a few times. Its target antigen remains unknown. Within one base of it there is no much larger clone, and no base qualities were kept. CDR1 and CDR2, looked up from the germline V gene, are MNHEY and SVGAGI. After removal of 2 bases from V and 3 bases from J, the junction retains 1 base not matched to a gene. Counted from cysteine to phenylalanine, this CDR3 has 16 amino acids. This entry keeps only the CDR3 DNA: 48 bases, framed from base 1. The method behind the library was RT-PCR. Reads for this sample came from a NextSeq 550. In TCRdb, the public reads were trimmed at Q25 with fastp and aligned with MiXCR, with productive beta chains retained. Each CDR3 protein appears once, grouped with its most common genes and DNA. Here the sample has roughly 960,000 distinct CDR3 sequences; roughly 17% occur a single time. In total, the top ten clones hold 5% to 6.5% of the sample.

In this chain, TRBV6-5 is recombined with TRBJ2-1; 13 middle bases align to TRBD2. The sequenced sample consisted of blood, either unsorted or a sorted T cell fraction (not recorded which). The sequence was obtained from a human donor who was either an allogeneic HSCT recipient or a stem cell or donor lymphocyte infusion donor (not recorded which). It is not recorded whose cells these are; they may come from a transplant donor. The CDR3 has the sequence CASSYGTSGNYNEQFF. The DNA sequence reads TGTGCCAGCAGTTACGGGACTAGCGGGAACTACAATGAGCAGTTCTTC.